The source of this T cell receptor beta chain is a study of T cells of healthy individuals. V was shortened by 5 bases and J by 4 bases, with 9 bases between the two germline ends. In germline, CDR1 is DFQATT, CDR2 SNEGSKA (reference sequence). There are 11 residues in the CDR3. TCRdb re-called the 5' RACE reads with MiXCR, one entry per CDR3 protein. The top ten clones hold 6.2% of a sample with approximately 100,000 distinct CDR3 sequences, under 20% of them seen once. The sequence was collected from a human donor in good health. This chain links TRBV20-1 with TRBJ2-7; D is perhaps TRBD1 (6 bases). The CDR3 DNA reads TGCAGTGCTCCCGACAGGTACGAGCAGTACTTC. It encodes CSAPDRYEQYF.